Shown below are 22 T cell receptor beta chains from a single sample sequenced in a study of OX40 agonist ivuxolimab in advanced cancers. Here immunoSEQ multiplex PCR was the method, and the copy in TCRdb shows in-frame clones only, minus some. This sample has under 70,000 clones; 86% occur once, and the top ten carry 0.95% to 1.5%. The sample in question was CD4+ or CD8+ T cells sorted from blood, obtained in a trial of the OX40 agonist ivuxolimab. These receptors all come from an adult with an advanced solid tumor such as melanoma, head and neck, liver or kidney cancer.

The chain recombines TRBV6-1 with TRBJ1-5; 9 nucleotides line up with TRBD1. V was clipped by 6 bases and J by 1 base; unmatched bases: 1. Germline loops: CDR1 MNHNS, CDR2 SASEGT. This CDR3 spans 14 amino acids. The CDR3 sequence is CASSGQGSNQPQHF. CDR3 in DNA: TGTGCCAGCAGCGGACAGGGGAGCAATCAGCCCCAGCATTTT.

This chain uses TRBV5-1 with TRBJ2-1; 7 positions agree with TRBD1. The CDR3 is 14 residues long. V lost 0 bases to trimming and J lost 6 bases; unmatched junction nucleotides: 3. Germline lookup yields CDR1 SGHRS and CDR2 YFSETQ. The CDR3 loop reads CASSLGPGGNEQFF. CDR3 nucleotides: TGCGCCAGCAGCTTGGGGCCAGGGGGCAATGAGCAGTTCTTC. Together with reference TRBV5-1 and TRBJ2-1, the CDR3 gives the full variable domain: KAGVTQTPRYLIKTRGQQVTLSCSPISGHRSVSWYQQTPGQGLQFLFEYFSETQRNKGNFPGRFSGRQFSNSRSEMNVSTLELGDSALYLCASSLGPGGNEQFFGPGTRLTVL.

The rearrangement uses TRBV19 and TRBJ2-1; D possibly corresponds to TRBD1 (5 bases). Looked up from germline, CDR1 is LNHDA and CDR2 is SQIVND (reference sequence). The V end was cut by 7 bases, the J end by 0 bases, with 16 bases between. This CDR3 is built from 16 residues. CDR3 coding DNA: TGTGCCAGTAAAAAGGGAACAGGCCGCTCCTACAATGAGCAGTTCTTC. Encoded protein: CASKKGTGRSYNEQFF. Full variable domain (remainder filled in from reference TRBV19 and TRBJ2-1): DGGITQSPKYLFRKEGQNVTLSCEQNLNHDAMYWYRQDPGQGLRLIYYSQIVNDFQKGDIAEGYSVSREKKESFPLTVTSAQKNPTAFYLCASKKGTGRSYNEQFFGPGTRLTVL.

The chain is built from TRBV7-2 and TRBJ1-1; no reliable D call. The germline V gene encodes CDR1 SGHTA and CDR2 FQGNSA. V was clipped by 5 bases and J by 2 bases, with 9 bases between them. The CDR3 loop spans 13 amino acids. The CDR3 sequence: CASSPGRNTEAFF. CDR3 nucleotide sequence: TGTGCCAGCAGCCCCGGGAGAAACACTGAAGCTTTCTTT.

This clone was counted a few times. The chain uses TRBV11-2 and TRBJ2-7, with D unresolved. V lost 0 bases and J lost 9, with 12 bases in between. Germline V gene sequence: CDR1 SGHAT, CDR2 FQNNGV. This CDR3 contains 13 residues. DNA for the CDR3: TGTGCCAGCAGCTTAGATAGGACCGGCGGGCAGTACTTC. Its protein product is CASSLDRTGGQYF.

The J gene is TRBJ1-2, the V gene TRBV6-5; weak D call: TRBD1 (5 bases). The CDR3 length is 15 residues. V gave up 4 bases and J gave up 3 bases, with 15 bases separating them. From germline, CDR1 is MNHEY and CDR2 SVGAGI. CDR3 amino acids: CASSFRTQGYYGYTF. The CDR3 bases are TGTGCCAGCAGTTTCAGAACGCAGGGATACTATGGCTACACCTTC.

The V call is TRBV5-1, the J call TRBJ1-1; TRBD1 is a possible D gene (6 bases). Germline V gene sequence: CDR1 SGHRS, CDR2 YFSETQ. The V end was cut by 6 bases, the J end by 7 bases, with 10 bases between. CDR3 size: 11 residues. CDR3 in DNA: TGCGCCAGCAAGGGGGAAGGTGAAGCTTTCTTT. Protein sequence: CASKGEGEAFF.

This chain connects TRBV30 to TRBJ2-1; weak D call: TRBD2 (5 bases). Germline V CDR1 and CDR2: GTSNPN, SVGIG (reference sequence). The CDR3 contains 14 residues. V lost 2 bases and J lost 8, with 16 bases in between. Here the CDR3 reads CAWSSLAVDDEQFF. CDR3 DNA sequence: TGTGCCTGGAGTTCCCTAGCTGTAGACGATGAGCAGTTCTTC.

The chain couples TRBV21-1 to TRBJ2-3. TRBV21-1 is termed a pseudogene. This CDR3 comprises 13 residues. The CDR3 DNA reads TGTGCCAGCAGCAAGGGGAACACAGATACGCAGTATTTT. Amino acid sequence: CASSKGNTDTQYF.

This clone has a single count. This chain connects TRBV6-4 to TRBJ2-4; 8 nucleotides agree with TRBD2. With V trimmed by 3 bases and J by 8 bases, 9 bases remained unmatched. Germline values: CDR1 MRHNA, CDR2 SNTAGT. The CDR3 length is 15 residues. DNA for the CDR3: TGTGCCAGCAGTGAGTACGGACTAGCCGGCGACATTCAGTACTTC. This sequence encodes CASSEYGLAGDIQYF.

The chain links TRBV30 to TRBJ1-3, with D unclear. The CDR3 contains 14 residues. Germline lookup yields CDR1 GTSNPN and CDR2 SVGIG (reference sequence). V was trimmed by 2 bases and J by 0 bases, leaving 8 bases between them. The CDR3: CAWSRRLSGNTIYF. In nucleotides, the CDR3 is TGTGCCTGGAGTAGGAGGCTCTCTGGAAACACCATATATTTT.

The V and J genes are TRBV5-4 and TRBJ1-5; a possible D gene is TRBD1 (5 bases). The CDR3 contains 14 residues. Trimming took 4 bases from V and 3 from J, leaving 11 bases between them. CDR1 SGHNT and CDR2 YYREEE come from the germline V gene (reference sequence). CDR3 sequence (DNA): TGTGCCAGCAGCCGGGGGGGTATCAATCAGCCCCAGCATTTT. It translates to CASSRGGINQPQHF.

This sequence joins TRBV7-8 and TRBJ2-1; 7 bases agree with TRBD2. The CDR3 consists of 16 residues. After removal of 6 bases from V and 0 bases from J, the junction contained 8 bases not matched to a gene. Germline CDR1 and CDR2: SGHVS and FQNEAQ. CDR3 region: CASRISGGSSYNEQFF. The CDR3 DNA sequence: TGTGCCAGCAGGATTTCCGGCGGGAGCTCCTACAATGAGCAGTTCTTC.

The rearrangement joins TRBV6-1 to TRBJ2-7; D is possibly TRBD2 (5 bases). Deletions cut 7 bases from V and 6 bases from J, with 10 bases between. Germline V lookup: CDR1 MNHNS, CDR2 SASEGT. This CDR3 comprises 11 residues. DNA of the CDR3: TGTGCCAGCAAATTCGGGATCGAGCAGTACTTC. This sequence encodes CASKFGIEQYF.

The rearrangement links TRBV4-2 to TRBJ2-1; perhaps TRBD2 as D (6 bases). Trimming removed 3 bases from V and 12 bases from J, with 15 bases in between. The V gene's germline CDR1 is LGHNA and CDR2 YNFKEQ. CDR3 size: 13 residues. The DNA for the CDR3 is TGTGCCAGCAGCCATGGAGTAAAAGCGGGGCAGTTCTTC. This translates into CASSHGVKAGQFF.

This clone was counted once. The genes are TRBV12-2 and TRBJ2-1; TRBD2, as called in the table, went unchecked against the DNA. TRBV12-2 is labeled a pseudogene. There are 17 residues in the CDR3. The CDR3, as DNA: TGTGCAAGTCGCTTGGGGGAGGGACTAGCGGTTTTTAATGAGCAGTTCTTC. It translates to CASRLGEGLAVFNEQFF.

This chain connects TRBV9 to TRBJ2-5; 10 positions match TRBD2. The CDR3 extends over 17 amino acids. Losses at the gene ends were 0 bases for V and 1 base for J; bases not matched to a gene: 6. The germline CDR1 and CDR2 sequences are SGDLS and YYNGEE. CDR3 region: CASSVGASGRVQETQYF. In DNA form, the CDR3 reads TGTGCCAGCAGCGTAGGGGCTAGCGGGAGAGTCCAAGAGACCCAGTACTTC.

In this sample, this clone turned up once. The chain uses TRBV10-3 and TRBJ1-5, with D perhaps matching TRBD1 (6 bases). V was pared by 4 bases and J by 6 bases, with 7 bases between. This CDR3 has 12 amino acids. Per germline, CDR1 ENHRY and CDR2 SYGVKD. The CDR3 loop is CAISGGAQPQHF. The CDR3 region has the DNA TGTGCCATCAGTGGGGGGGCTCAGCCCCAGCATTTT.

The V and J genes are TRBV6-5 and TRBJ2-3; 8 bases align to TRBD1. With V trimmed by 6 bases and J by 6 bases, 8 bases remained unmatched. The CDR3 loop spans 14 amino acids. Germline values: CDR1 MNHEY, CDR2 SVGAGI. The CDR3 here is CASRGQGTYDTQYF. CDR3 coding DNA: TGTGCCAGCAGAGGACAGGGCACGTACGATACGCAGTATTTT.

J is TRBJ1-3 and V is TRBV5-1, with D hard to call. Germline loops: CDR1 SGHRS, CDR2 YFSETQ. V lost 4 bases, J lost 1 base, and 9 bases lay in between. The CDR3 is 14 amino acids. In DNA form, the CDR3 reads TGCGCCAGCAGCGTTGGGTATTCTGGAAACACCATATATTTT. This codes for CASSVGYSGNTIYF. Combining the CDR3 with reference TRBV5-1 and TRBJ1-3 gives the whole variable domain KAGVTQTPRYLIKTRGQQVTLSCSPISGHRSVSWYQQTPGQGLQFLFEYFSETQRNKGNFPGRFSGRQFSNSRSEMNVSTLELGDSALYLCASSVGYSGNTIYFGEGSWLTVV.

The V call is TRBV7-9, the J call TRBJ2-3; 8 bases are shared with TRBD1. With 3 bases clipped from V and 0 bases from J, the junction kept 2 bases outside the gene matches. This CDR3 is built from 15 residues. Germline V CDR1 and CDR2: SEHNR, FQNEAQ (reference sequence). The CDR3 nucleotides read TGTGCCAGCAGCTTCCAGGGGGCAAGCACAGATACGCAGTATTTT. Translation gives CASSFQGASTDTQYF.

The J gene is TRBJ2-7, the V gene TRBV5-1; 8 nucleotides agree with TRBD1. The CDR3 runs 15 residues. Germline V gene data show CDR1 as SGHRS and CDR2 as YFSETQ. Trimming at V came to 2 bases and at J to 3 bases, leaving 7 bases not matched to a gene. The CDR3 bases are TGCGCCAGCAGCTTTGGCGGGACAGGTAGCTACGAGCAGTACTTC. Protein sequence: CASSFGGTGSYEQYF.